This TCR beta chain comes out of a study of blood T cell repertoires in COVID-19. Background on the study: PBMCs, B-cell-depleted T cells, or T cells provided the cDNA or gDNA that made up the material.

Authors' methods: Researchers report that nucleated cell counts were estimated from reference gene primer amplification. Some clones are missing from TCRdb's copy, which holds only in-frame ones; the method was immunoSEQ multiplex PCR. The DNA was the basis for D and trimming; V, J and clone size are from that table. The repertoire holds 26,000 or so clones, about 80% seen once, with over 30% in the top ten. Germline CDR1 is MNHEY and CDR2 is SVGAGI. The CDR3 runs 16 residues. Deletions cut 1 base from V and 2 bases from J, with 12 bases between. The specimen was peripheral blood. This TCR was sampled from a man in his 70s with acute or convalescent COVID-19. This chain connects TRBV6-5 to TRBJ2-1, with D perhaps TRBD2 (6 bases). For the CDR3, the DNA is TGTGCCAGCAGTTACTGGGTGGGGGGTCCCTACAATGAGCAGTTCTTC. This codes for CASSYWVGGPYNEQFF.